Below are 28 T cell receptor beta chains sequenced from a single sample in a study of T cells in Graves' hyperthyroidism and ophthalmopathy. TCR beta CDR3 regions were amplified from RNA. A set of HTBI primers served as the primers for a first-round RT-PCR of the TCR CDR3. TCRdb passed the multiplex PCR reads through MiXCR, listing each CDR3 protein once. Of over 700,000 distinct CDR3 sequences in the sample, about 19% were seen once. What was sequenced was blood. The receptors shown here come from a woman between 45 and 60 years old with Graves' hyperthyroidism that later progressed to Graves' ophthalmopathy.

In its sample, this clonotype was seen a few times. The chain combines TRBV10-2 with TRBJ2-1; D is possibly TRBD2 (7 bases). Germline V gene data show CDR1 as WSHSY and CDR2 as SAAADI. V was shortened by 8 bases and J by 5 bases, with 22 bases between the two germline ends. The CDR3 runs 16 residues. CDR3 in DNA: TGCGCCAGCGAGGGGGGGTGGGGGGTAGCGGACAATGAGCAGTTCTTC. Residues: CASEGGWGVADNEQFF.

The V call is TRBV11-2, the J call TRBJ2-1; 11 nucleotides match TRBD2. Germline-derived CDR1 and CDR2 are SGHAT and FQNNGV. This CDR3 spans 15 amino acids. The V gene end was trimmed by 1 base and the J gene end by 16 bases; junction bases not matched to a gene: 12. The CDR3 is CASSLGILAGGAAFF. CDR3 bases: TGTGCCAGCAGCTTAGGGATTTTAGCGGGGGGGGCCGCTTTCTTC.

The rearrangement joins TRBV29-1 to TRBJ1-1; 7 bases line up with TRBD1. The junction had 9 bases not matched to a gene; V was cut back by 7 bases and J by 7 bases. CDR1 is SQVTM, CDR2 ANQGSEA, per germline. The CDR3 runs to 12 residues. DNA of the CDR3: TGCAGCGATAGTACAGGGGCGGGTGAAGCTTTCTTT. Protein product: CSDSTGAGEAFF.

The chain combines TRBV12-3 or TRBV12-4 with TRBJ2-7; D possibly corresponds to TRBD2 (6 bases). V was pared by 3 bases and J by 0 bases, with 9 bases between. This CDR3 is built from 14 residues. The CDR3 is CASSLRTISYEQYF. In DNA, the CDR3 is TGTGCCAGCAGTTTGAGGACTATCTCCTACGAGCAGTACTTC.

The rearrangement uses TRBV27 and TRBJ1-6; D uncertain. The CDR3 runs 13 residues. Looked up from germline, CDR1 is MNHEY and CDR2 is SMNVEV (reference sequence). V shed 8 bases and J shed 7 bases, with 12 bases lying between them. The CDR3 loop is CASRLVWNSPLHF. CDR3 in DNA: TGTGCCAGCCGACTCGTATGGAATTCACCCCTCCACTTT.

This clonotype was picked up a small number of times. V and J are TRBV5-1 and TRBJ1-4; D possibly corresponds to TRBD1 (6 bases). V gave up 4 bases and J gave up 0 bases, with 16 bases separating them. Germline V gene data show CDR1 as SGHRS and CDR2 as YFSETQ. The CDR3 is made up of 17 amino acids. The CDR3 spells CASSHRVRGPTNEKLFF. The CDR3 DNA sequence: TGCGCCAGCAGCCACAGGGTACGGGGACCAACTAATGAAAAACTGTTTTTT.

This clonotype was observed a few times. The chain employs TRBV9 and TRBJ2-3; D not resolved. CDR1 and CDR2 from the germline V gene are SGDLS and YYNGEE. V lost 4 bases and J lost 1, with 13 bases in between. This CDR3 contains 15 residues. The CDR3 here is CASSPMGFGTDTQYF. The CDR3 DNA sequence: TGTGCCAGCAGCCCGATGGGTTTTGGCACAGATACGCAGTATTTT.

The chain couples TRBV12-3 or TRBV12-4 to TRBJ2-7, with 9 bases fitting TRBD1. V lost 5 bases to trimming and J lost 5 bases; unmatched junction nucleotides: 7. This CDR3 comprises 14 residues. The CDR3 nucleotides read TGTGCCAGCAGTAGCTCGGACAGGGGCCACGAGCAGTACTTC. It translates to CASSSSDRGHEQYF.

This clonotype was counted between two and nine times. The chain employs TRBV4-1 and TRBJ1-1; 7 positions agree with TRBD1. This CDR3 spans 14 amino acids. Germline V lookup: CDR1 MGHRA, CDR2 YSYEKL. The ends lost 3 bases at V and 4 bases at J; junction bases unmatched: 5. The chain's CDR3 is CASSHIRDSTEAFF. CDR3 nucleotide sequence: TGCGCCAGCAGCCACATCCGGGACAGCACTGAAGCTTTCTTT.

This rearrangement joins TRBV6-4 to TRBJ2-2, with 8 nucleotides matching TRBD1. Germline lookup yields CDR1 MRHNA and CDR2 SNTAGT. CDR3 length: 16 amino acids. V lost 4 bases to trimming and J lost 1 base; unmatched junction nucleotides: 5. This chain's CDR3 is CASSGQGAENTGELFF. Here the CDR3 DNA reads TGTGCCAGCAGTGGCCAGGGGGCCGAGAACACCGGGGAGCTGTTTTTT.

This clonotype was seen repeatedly, ten times or more. The rearrangement joins TRBV9 to TRBJ2-5; possible D gene TRBD2, 6 bases. The V gene lost 2 bases and the J gene lost 0 bases, with 14 bases spanning the gap. The CDR3 spans 16 residues. The germline CDR1 and CDR2 sequences are SGDLS and YYNGEE. The CDR3 nucleotides are TGTGCCAGCAGCGTCGGGACTGGGTTGTACCAAGAGACCCAGTACTTC. It yields the protein CASSVGTGLYQETQYF.

The V and J genes are TRBV28 and TRBJ2-6; a possible D gene is TRBD1 (5 bases). Trimming pared 2 bases from V and 1 base from J, leaving 12 bases between. The CDR3 covers 17 residues. The germline CDR1 and CDR2 sequences are MDHEN and SYDVKM. The CDR3 nucleotides are TGTGCCAGCAGTTTACGGCAGGGAAAATCTGGGGCCAACGTCCTGACTTTC. Amino acid sequence: CASSLRQGKSGANVLTF.

The CDR3 DNA is TGTGCCAACGAGGACTTGACGAAAGAGACCCAGTACTTC. Translating it yields CANEDLTKETQYF. The V call is TRBV2, the J call TRBJ2-5; maybe TRBD2 (5 bases). V lost 10 bases and J lost 3, with 15 bases in between. The germline V gene has CDR1 SNHLY and CDR2 FYNNEI. This CDR3 is 13 amino acids long.

This clonotype was picked up many times. J is TRBJ1-2 and V is TRBV11-2; TRBD1 aligns across 10 bases. CDR3 length: 15 residues. Germline V gene data show CDR1 as SGHAT and CDR2 as FQNNGV. The V and J ends lost 1 base and 4 bases, in that order; junction bases with no gene match: 3. The CDR3 spells CASSLGQGALYGYTF. The CDR3 DNA reads TGTGCCAGCAGCTTAGGACAGGGGGCTCTCTATGGCTACACCTTC.

The CDR3, as DNA: TGTGCCAGCAGTGAAGTTAATCCGGGGTTATATAATTCACCCCTCCACTTT. Translated, it gives CASSEVNPGLYNSPLHF. V and J are TRBV2 and TRBJ1-6; D unclear. Trimming left V 1 base short and J 4 bases short, with 14 bases between. The CDR3 length is 17 residues. Germline V CDR1 and CDR2: SNHLY, FYNNEI.

This clonotype appeared a few times. The chain links TRBV19 to TRBJ1-3, with 7 bases that match TRBD1. This CDR3 has 16 amino acids. V was clipped by 3 bases and J by 1 base; unmatched bases: 6. CDR1 is LNHDA, CDR2 SQIVND, per germline (reference sequence). The CDR3 region is CASSIGKGASGNTIYF. Written as DNA, the CDR3 is TGTGCCAGTAGTATCGGGAAGGGGGCGTCTGGAAACACCATATATTTT.

Ten or more counts support this clonotype. The chain links TRBV2 to TRBJ2-3; TRBD2 aligns across 7 bases. The CDR3 is made up of 19 amino acids. V trimming: 3 bases; J trimming: 2 bases; junction bases outside the gene matches: 17. Germline CDR1 reads SNHLY; CDR2 reads FYNNEI. In nucleotides, the CDR3 is TGTGCCAGCAGTGACTTCCCTGCGGGGGACCCCTCTATCACAGATACGCAGTATTTT. The encoded protein is CASSDFPAGDPSITDTQYF.

This clonotype occurred a few times. CDR3 sequence reads: CASRGINEKLFF. The CDR3 bases are TGTGCCAGCAGAGGGATTAATGAAAAACTGTTTTTT. This chain uses TRBV2 with TRBJ1-4, with D uncertain. Germline CDR1 is SNHLY and CDR2 is FYNNEI. The CDR3 has 12 amino acids. Trimming pared 6 bases from V and 4 bases from J, leaving 6 bases between.

V and J are TRBV6-2 or TRBV6-3 and TRBJ2-4; the D is unclear. Germline CDR1 reads MNHEY; CDR2 reads SVGEGT. This CDR3 is built from 16 residues. V lost 0 bases and J 6 bases, leaving 15 bases between the germline ends. CDR3 in DNA: TGTGCCAGCAGTTACTCTGAGAGGACGAGAGGAAACATTCAGTACTTC. Its translation is CASSYSERTRGNIQYF.

As regards this clonotype: This may be a read error, as it is one base from a much larger clone. This chain uses TRBV25-1 with TRBJ1-4; D call uncertain. The CDR3 has 17 residues. From germline, CDR1 is MGHDK and CDR2 SYGVNS. CDR3 bases: TGTGCCAGCAGTGACTCCTCCGTGAGTGCAACTAATGAAAAACTGCTTTTT. Translation: CASSDSSVSATNEKLLF.

V is TRBV19 and J is TRBJ1-2; D is uncertain. The germline gives CDR1 LNHDA, CDR2 SQIVND (reference sequence). There are 13 residues in the CDR3. Trimming took off 2 bases at V and 6 bases at J, with 10 bases between the two ends. CDR3 amino acids: CASSITEDHGYTF. The CDR3 DNA reads as TGTGCCAGTAGTATAACAGAAGACCATGGCTACACCTTC. Variable domain in full (rest from reference TRBV19 and TRBJ1-2): DGGITQSPKYLFRKEGQNVTLSCEQNLNHDAMYWYRQDPGQGLRLIYYSQIVNDFQKGDIAEGYSVSREKKESFPLTVTSAQKNPTAFYLCASSITEDHGYTFGSGTRLTVV.

The rearrangement links TRBV24-1 to TRBJ2-2; possibly TRBD1 for D (5 bases). Germline CDR1 reads KGHDR; CDR2 reads SFDVKD. The CDR3 spans 17 residues. Trimming removed 1 base at V and 2 bases at J, with 13 bases between. In nucleotides, the CDR3 is TGTGCCACCAGTGATTTACTCTCCGGACATAACACCGGGGAGCTGTTTTTT. Protein product: CATSDLLSGHNTGELFF.

This rearrangement joins TRBV20-1 to TRBJ1-5; tentative D call: TRBD1 (6 bases). The CDR3 extends over 15 amino acids. Germline lookup yields CDR1 DFQATT and CDR2 SNEGSKA (reference sequence). V gave up 3 bases and J gave up 4 bases, with 16 bases separating them. CDR3 amino acids: CSARDTGRVNQPQHF. CDR3 sequence (DNA): TGCAGTGCTAGGGATACAGGGAGAGTGAATCAGCCCCAGCATTTT.

This clonotype turned up a few times. The CDR3 sequence: CASSPQRGAYSPLHF. CDR3 sequence (DNA): TGTGCCAGCAGCCCCCAGCGGGGCGCCTATTCACCCCTCCACTTT. The rearrangement joins TRBV14 to TRBJ1-6; D is possibly TRBD1 (5 bases). Per germline, CDR1 SGHDN and CDR2 FVKESK. The CDR3 length is 15 residues. V lost 4 bases to trimming and J lost 8 bases, with 15 bases between them.

The chain carries TRBV12-3 or TRBV12-4 and TRBJ1-2; perhaps TRBD1 as D (6 bases). The CDR3 loop spans 14 amino acids. Deletions cut 1 base from V and 8 bases from J, with 14 bases between. DNA of the CDR3: TGTGCCAGCAGTTTAGGAGTGGGGGCGGGAGGCTACACCTTC. Protein sequence: CASSLGVGAGGYTF.

There are many counts of this clonotype. The chain joins TRBV7-9 to TRBJ2-7; 9 bases match TRBD1. Looked up from germline, CDR1 is SEHNR and CDR2 is FQNEAQ (reference sequence). The trim removed 3 bases at V and 4 bases at J, leaving 4 bases unmatched. The CDR3 is 14 residues long. The CDR3 spells CASSFGDREYEQYF. CDR3 coding DNA: TGTGCCAGCAGCTTTGGGGACAGGGAATACGAGCAGTACTTC.

V is TRBV6-2 or TRBV6-3 and J is TRBJ2-1, with D possibly being TRBD2 (7 bases). CDR1 is MNHEY and CDR2 is SVGEGT in the germline V gene. The CDR3 totals 15 residues. With 6 bases removed from V and 7 bases from J, the gap between germline ends came to 19 bases. CDR3 loop: CASRPWGGAYNEQFF. The CDR3 coding sequence is TGTGCCAGCAGACCTTGGGGGGGGGCGTATAATGAGCAGTTCTTC.

The table lists this clonotype with a few counts. This chain links TRBV12-3 or TRBV12-4 with TRBJ1-4, with TRBD1 matching 8 bases. The CDR3 has 12 amino acids. J was trimmed by 9 bases and V by 6 bases; bases with no gene match: 3. The CDR3 DNA is TGTGCCAGCAGCGGACAGGGTAAAAAACTGTTTTTT. This gives the protein CASSGQGKKLFF.